This paragraph reports one T cell receptor (beta chain). Its target is unknown. Method: immunoSEQ multiplex PCR; TCRdb's copy keeps in-frame clones and lacks some. The sample includes about 93,000 clones, just under 90% of them seen just once. This entry belongs to a study of T cell responses to AZD1222 COVID-19 vaccine. Study-level results: The number of AZD1222 recipients seropositive at baseline was only five or six. Regions left unmutated in variants are reportedly the target of nearly half of spike-specific TCRs. White British ancestry dominated among donors, who included more females, and clonal diversity was possibly underestimated.

This TCR was sampled from an adult in good health. The specimen was peripheral blood, collected on day 0 of MenACWY control vaccination.

The CDR3 DNA follows: TGTGCCAGCAGTCGACCCGACGGCCGAACGCAGTATTTT. Translated, it gives CASSRPDGRTQYF. J is TRBJ2-3 and V is TRBV12-3 or TRBV12-4; no reliable D call. The CDR3 runs 13 residues. V gave up 5 bases and J gave up 9 bases, with 15 bases separating them.